Listed below are T cell receptor beta chains from one sample, sequenced in a study of cytomegalovirus exposure and HLA in healthy donors. Sequencing was performed with immunoSEQ multiplex PCR; in TCRdb, only in-frame clones are kept and a portion is missing. This table has around 90,000 clones, approximately 64% appearing once. The sample was PBMCs. Receptors originate from a woman aged 45-65 years in good health and CMV-seropositive. The CDR3 runs from the conserved cysteine through the conserved F or W. D genes are given only for firm matches. Rows give clone size only sometimes, using once, few, many, or a class for an expanded clone.

d_gene	v_gene	len	abundance	j_gene	CDR3aa	CDR3nt
-	TRBV30	12	-	TRBJ1-4	CAWSVTPGKLFF	TGTGCCTGGAGTGTCACGCCCGGAAAACTGTTTTTT
-	TRBV30	11	few	TRBJ1-2	CASKPGYGYTF	TGTGCATCAAAACCCGGCTATGGCTACACCTTC
-	TRBV28	12	-	TRBJ1-2	CASTLGRGGYTF	TGTGCCAGCACCTTGGGTCGCGGTGGCTACACCTTC
TRBD1	TRBV7-2	14	-	TRBJ2-3	CATGQGAEADTQYF	TGTGCCACCGGACAGGGGGCGGAAGCAGATACGCAGTATTTT
TRBD2	TRBV7-2	15	once	TRBJ2-3	CASSLTSGRSDTQYF	TGTGCCAGCAGCTTGACTAGCGGAAGATCAGATACGCAGTATTTT
-	TRBV6-1	13	-	TRBJ2-7	CASSEGRGFEQYF	TGTGCCAGCAGTGAAGGTCGCGGGTTTGAGCAGTACTTC
TRBD1	TRBV4-1	15	-	TRBJ1-4	CASSPSSGTAEKLFF	TGCGCCAGCAGCCCTAGTTCCGGGACAGCTGAAAAACTGTTTTTT
-	TRBV6-1	13	-	TRBJ1-6	CASSESGDSPLHF	TGTGCCAGCAGTGAATCGGGGGACTCACCCCTCCACTTT
-	TRBV9	14	-	TRBJ2-5	CASSGVAHQETQYF	TGTGCCAGCAGCGGTGTAGCCCACCAAGAGACCCAGTACTTC
TRBD2	TRBV10-3	15	-	TRBJ2-1	CAIANTAGTRGEQFF	TGTGCCATCGCCAATACAGCGGGGACTCGGGGTGAGCAGTTCTTC
-	TRBV5-1	15	-	TRBJ2-2	CASSLASTNTGELFF	TGCGCCAGCAGCTTGGCCAGTACGAACACCGGGGAGCTGTTTTTT
TRBD1	TRBV5-1	16	-	TRBJ1-6	CASSLTGETGNSPLHF	TGCGCCAGCAGCTTAACAGGGGAAACCGGGAATTCACCCCTCCACTTT
-	TRBV27	16	-	TRBJ1-4	CASSSPSGGTNEKLFF	TGTGCCAGCAGTTCCCCTTCCGGAGGCACCAATGAAAAACTGTTTTTT
-	TRBV30	12	-	TRBJ1-1	CAWGDSSSEAFF	TGTGCCTGGGGCGACAGTTCTTCTGAAGCTTTCTTT
-	TRBV5-4	13	few	TRBJ1-1	CASSADRNTEAFF	TGTGCCAGCAGCGCGGACAGGAACACTGAAGCTTTCTTT
-	TRBV28	12	once	TRBJ2-4	CASSQVGNIQYF	TGTGCCAGCAGTCAAGTCGGAAACATTCAGTACTTC
-	TRBV28	15	-	TRBJ2-7	CASSLFLAEGYEQYF	TGTGCCAGCAGTTTATTTTTAGCAGAAGGCTACGAGCAGTACTTC
-	TRBV7-9	14	-	TRBJ1-6	CASSEGATNSPLHF	TGTGCCAGCAGTGAAGGGGCTACGAATTCACCCCTCCACTTT
TRBD2	TRBV5-5	16	-	TRBJ2-2	CASSLSLAGLDGELFF	TGTGCCAGCAGCTTATCACTAGCGGGGCTCGACGGGGAGCTGTTTTTT
-	TRBV5-6	13	-	TRBJ1-1	CASSLAGNTEAFF	TGTGCCAGCAGCTTAGCAGGAAATACTGAAGCTTTCTTT
TRBD2	TRBV6-4	19	-	TRBJ2-1	CASSDTTSGGVQARNEQFF	TGTGCCAGCAGTGACACGACTAGCGGGGGGGTACAAGCTAGGAATGAGCAGTTCTTC
TRBD1	TRBV28	15	-	TRBJ2-3	CASSPRDSYTDTQYF	TGTGCCAGCAGTCCACGGGACAGTTACACAGATACGCAGTATTTT
TRBD1	TRBV7-2	14	few	TRBJ2-2	CASSFQGATGELFF	TGTGCCAGCAGTTTTCAGGGGGCCACCGGGGAGCTGTTTTTT
-	TRBV11-2	16	-	TRBJ2-1	CASSFLSGALVTEQFF	TGTGCCAGCAGCTTCCTCTCTGGGGCCCTCGTAACTGAGCAGTTCTTC
-	TRBV6-5	12	-	TRBJ2-5	CASSYSGETQYF	TGTGCCAGCAGTTATTCAGGGGAGACCCAGTACTTC
-	TRBV7-9	11	-	TRBJ2-3	CASSPADTQYF	TGTGCCAGCAGCCCAGCGGATACGCAGTATTTT
-	TRBV30	14	few	TRBJ2-1	CALFFPKLYNEQFF	TGTGCCTTATTTTTCCCGAAGCTCTACAATGAGCAGTTCTTC
-	TRBV5-1	14	many	TRBJ1-2	CASSLTEANYGYTF	TGCGCCAGCAGCTTGACAGAAGCTAACTATGGCTACACCTTC
TRBD1	TRBV5-1	14	-	TRBJ2-7	CASSSTGDSYEQYF	TGCGCCAGCAGCTCTACAGGGGACTCCTACGAGCAGTACTTC
TRBD2	TRBV28	15	many	TRBJ2-2	CASSFRGVDTGELFF	TGTGCCAGCAGTTTCCGGGGGGTAGACACCGGGGAGCTGTTTTTT
-	TRBV2	12	-	TRBJ2-1	CARQRRGNEQFF	TGTGCCAGGCAACGGCGGGGCAATGAGCAGTTCTTC
-	TRBV7-8	15	few	TRBJ1-1	CASSFASREKAEAFF	TGTGCCAGCAGCTTCGCCTCGAGGGAGAAGGCTGAAGCTTTCTTT
-	TRBV15	15	-	TRBJ1-3	CATSRDVAAGNTIYF	TGTGCCACCAGCAGAGATGTAGCCGCTGGAAACACCATATATTTT
TRBD1	TRBV27	14	-	TRBJ1-2	CASSSLGTGSGYTF	TGTGCCAGCAGTTCCCTTGGGACAGGGTCTGGCTACACCTTC
TRBD2	TRBV6-5	12	few	TRBJ2-1	CASSGVYNEQFF	TGTGCCAGTAGCGGGGTGTACAATGAGCAGTTCTTC
TRBD1	TRBV5-1	13	-	TRBJ1-1	CASSPGTATEAFF	TGCGCCAGCAGCCCGGGGACAGCCACTGAAGCTTTCTTT
TRBD2	TRBV7-3	15	-	TRBJ2-1	CASSLMAGGRNEQFF	TGTGCCAGCAGCTTAATGGCGGGGGGTAGGAATGAGCAGTTCTTC
-	TRBV7-6	13	-	TRBJ2-3	CASSSGHLDTQYF	TGTGCCAGCAGCTCAGGTCATTTGGATACGCAGTATTTT
TRBD2	TRBV11-2	14	few	TRBJ2-5	CASSPAGGAGTQYF	TGTGCCAGCAGCCCCGCGGGGGGGGCCGGGACCCAGTACTTC
TRBD1	TRBV6-5	15	-	TRBJ1-2	CASRPGQGSNYGYTF	TGTGCCAGCAGACCGGGACAGGGCTCAAACTATGGCTACACCTTC
TRBD1	TRBV29-1	13	-	TRBJ2-5	CSVGQGGQETQYF	TGCAGCGTCGGACAGGGTGGGCAAGAGACCCAGTACTTC
-	TRBV5-1	14	few	TRBJ2-7	CASSLIGSSYEQYF	TGCGCCAGCAGCTTGATCGGGAGCTCCTACGAGCAGTACTTC
-	TRBV10-2	13	-	TRBJ1-2	CASNPTELYGYTF	TGCGCCAGCAATCCTACAGAGCTCTATGGCTACACCTTC
-	TRBV20-1	11	-	TRBJ2-2	CSASLLGELFF	TGCAGTGCTAGTCTCCTCGGGGAGCTGTTTTTT
TRBD2	TRBV4-3	15	-	TRBJ2-5	CASSPRSGGQETQYF	TGCGCCAGCAGCCCTCGAAGCGGGGGTCAAGAGACTCAGTACTTC
TRBD1	TRBV28	12	-	TRBJ2-2	CAYRGNTGELFF	TGTGCTTACAGGGGAAACACCGGGGAGCTGTTTTTT
TRBD1	TRBV25-1	14	medium-sized	TRBJ1-2	CASSESGDRAGYTF	TGTGCCAGCAGTGAATCTGGGGACAGGGCCGGCTACACCTTC
-	TRBV28	15	few	TRBJ1-2	CASSLVGAGWYGYTF	TGTGCCAGCAGTCTAGTCGGGGCGGGATGGTATGGCTACACCTTC
TRBD2	TRBV30	15	-	TRBJ2-2	CAWSVALAGGRELFF	TGTGCCTGGAGTGTGGCGCTAGCGGGGGGGCGTGAGCTGTTTTTT
TRBD1	TRBV19	17	few	TRBJ1-5	CASSQRTGVIGTQPQHF	TGTGCCAGTAGTCAACGGACAGGGGTAATTGGAACTCAGCCCCAGCATTTT
-	TRBV29-1	18	-	TRBJ1-1	CSVGGLLNLNPPTNEAFF	TGCAGCGTTGGGGGGCTTCTCAACCTCAATCCCCCAACGAATGAAGCTTTCTTT
TRBD2	TRBV5-1	16	-	TRBJ2-5	CASSLLLAGQQETQYF	TGCGCCAGCAGCTTGTTACTAGCGGGGCAGCAAGAGACCCAGTACTTC
-	TRBV19	13	-	TRBJ2-7	CASSVTPSYEQYF	TGTGCCAGTAGTGTGACACCCTCCTACGAGCAGTACTTC